Listed below are T cell receptor beta chains from one sample, sequenced in a study of cytomegalovirus exposure and HLA in healthy donors. Profiling relied on immunoSEQ multiplex PCR, and the TCRdb table lists in-frame clones only, not all of them. The data hold some 40,000 clones, with roughly 82% observed a single time. Sequencing input: PBMCs. The receptor set was obtained from a woman under 30 in good health and CMV-seropositive. Both conserved end residues are part of each CDR3. A D gene is named only where the DNA matches it firmly. Clone size is stated in some rows and not others, as once, few, many or a class when expanded.

clone_size d_call j_call v_call cdr3_aa cdr3_nt
NA NA TRBJ2-7 TRBV10-1 CASSTGGYEQYF TGCGCCAGCAGCACAGGAGGGTACGAGCAGTACTTC
NA NA TRBJ2-7 TRBV27 CASRPAQISYEQYF TGTGCCAGCAGACCAGCACAGATCTCCTACGAGCAGTACTTC
once TRBD1 TRBJ2-7 TRBV7-9 CASSSRDRVKPYEQYF TGTGCCAGCAGCTCCCGGGACAGGGTAAAACCCTACGAGCAGTACTTC
NA TRBD1 TRBJ2-3 TRBV11-1 CASSPAPDRVRADTQYF TGTGCCAGCAGCCCCGCCCCCGACAGGGTCCGGGCAGATACGCAGTATTTT
few TRBD1 TRBJ2-3 TRBV5-4 CASSSGQGHTDTQYF TGTGCCAGCAGCTCTGGACAGGGGCACACAGATACGCAGTATTTT
NA TRBD1 TRBJ2-7 TRBV7-2 CASSLMTGGQYF TGTGCCAGCAGCTTAATGACAGGGGGGCAGTACTTC
NA TRBD1 TRBJ2-5 TRBV19 CASSVNPGQGSVQYF TGTGCCAGTAGTGTGAATCCGGGACAGGGGTCGGTGCAGTACTTC
NA TRBD2 TRBJ2-5 TRBV4-3 CASSQDGTTSRTQYF TGCGCCAGCAGCCAAGACGGGACTACCTCACGGACCCAGTACTTC
few TRBD1 TRBJ2-5 TRBV5-4 CASSLFIGSTGGKVTQYF TGTGCCAGCAGCCTCTTTATAGGATCGACAGGGGGCAAGGTGACCCAGTACTTC
NA TRBD1 TRBJ1-2 TRBV7-9 CASSDRDRGHYGYTF TGTGCCAGCAGCGACCGGGACAGGGGGCACTATGGCTACACCTTC
once TRBD2 TRBJ2-3 TRBV9 CASSVSGGHMGDTQYF TGTGCCAGCAGCGTATCGGGAGGCCACATGGGAGATACGCAGTATTTT